This T cell receptor (beta chain) was identified in a study of blood T cell repertoires in COVID-19. Study overall: There were acute and convalescent COVID-19 samples, and they came from the United States, Italy and Spain. Sources were T cells, B-cell-depleted T cells, or PBMCs; the material itself was cDNA or gDNA.

As originally analysed: Reference gene primer amplification gave nucleated cell count estimates. Here immunoSEQ multiplex PCR was the method, and the copy in TCRdb shows in-frame clones only, minus some. V and J calls and clone size are copied from that table; D and trimming were computed from the DNA. The table lists roughly 50,000 clones, 88% of them singletons. Trimming cost V 1 base and J 6 bases, with 15 bases left between them. The germline gives CDR1 LGHNA, CDR2 YNFKEQ. The CDR3 length is 15 residues. The material sequenced was peripheral blood. The receptor was derived from a man aged 45-65 years with acute or convalescent COVID-19. The gene calls are TRBV4-2 and TRBJ1-1; a weak D match, TRBD1 (5 bases). CDR3 region: CASSQATGGYPEAFF. The CDR3 coding sequence is TGTGCCAGCAGCCAAGCGACGGGGGGTTACCCTGAAGCTTTCTTT.